Given below is one TCR beta chain in context. Repertoires were generated with immunoSEQ multiplex PCR, while TCRdb's copy carries only in-frame clones and drops some. Seen here are about 100,000 clones, around nine tenths observed once, and the top ten hold around 1.2%. The record originates from a study of T cell changes during pregnancy in multiple sclerosis. The CDR3 totals 15 residues. Germline V gives CDR1 MDHEN, CDR2 SYDVKM. The V and J ends lost 6 bases and 5 bases respectively, with 19 bases between them. Material: peripheral blood, obtained in the second trimester of pregnancy. The chain is built from TRBV28 and TRBJ1-1; D remains unclear. This clonotype was sampled from a female donor with multiple sclerosis, enrolled in a pregnancy study. CDR3 sequence (DNA): TGTGCCAGCAGACCATACCCCGCCGCGGGGACTGAAGCTTTCTTT. The encoded protein is CASRPYPAAGTEAFF.